The text below deals with one TCR beta chain. The sample originates from a study of TIL therapy for anti-PD-1-resistant metastatic lung cancer. Study-level background: Progressing patients received lymphodepletion, expanded TIL infusion and IL-2.

V gave up 3 bases and J gave up 3 bases, with 12 bases separating them. Germline loops: CDR1 LNHDA, CDR2 SQIVND (reference sequence). The CDR3 covers 15 residues. The immunoSEQ assay was v3. Using immunoSEQ multiplex PCR, the repertoire was profiled, and TCRdb retains in-frame clones only, with some absent. The sample holds around 16,000 clones; less than 80% are singletons and the top ten take around 39%. Time point meaning: pre-treatment sample, taken before nivolumab and TIL therapy. Enrollment ran from late 2017 to early 2020. The genes are TRBV19 and TRBJ1-5; TRBD1 is a possible D gene (6 bases). The sample consisted of blood, taken at baseline. The sequence was obtained from a person aged 25 to 85 with non-small cell lung cancer. For the CDR3, the DNA is TGTGCCAGTAGTATGGCAACAGGGTTCAATCAGCCCCAGCATTTT. Protein: CASSMATGFNQPQHF.